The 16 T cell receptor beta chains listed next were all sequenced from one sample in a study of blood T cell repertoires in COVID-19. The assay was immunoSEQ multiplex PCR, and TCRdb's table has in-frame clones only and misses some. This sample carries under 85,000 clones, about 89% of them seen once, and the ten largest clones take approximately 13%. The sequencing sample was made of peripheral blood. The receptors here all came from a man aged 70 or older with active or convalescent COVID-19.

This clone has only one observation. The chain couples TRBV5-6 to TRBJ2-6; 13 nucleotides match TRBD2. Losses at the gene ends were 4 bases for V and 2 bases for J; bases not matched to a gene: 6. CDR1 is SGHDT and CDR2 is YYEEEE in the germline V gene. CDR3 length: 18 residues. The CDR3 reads CASSPVGLAGAGANVLTF. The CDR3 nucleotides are TGTGCCAGCAGCCCGGTAGGACTAGCGGGAGCTGGGGCCAACGTCCTGACTTTC.

CDR3 sequence: CASSPMTSTGELFF. The CDR3 DNA reads TGTGCCAGCAGCCCGATGACTAGTACCGGGGAGCTGTTTTTT. The chain carries TRBV11-1 and TRBJ2-2, with D maybe TRBD2 (6 bases). CDR1 and CDR2 (germline): SGHAT, FQDESV (reference sequence). The CDR3 is 14 amino acids. With 5 bases removed from V and 5 bases from J, the gap between germline ends came to 12 bases.

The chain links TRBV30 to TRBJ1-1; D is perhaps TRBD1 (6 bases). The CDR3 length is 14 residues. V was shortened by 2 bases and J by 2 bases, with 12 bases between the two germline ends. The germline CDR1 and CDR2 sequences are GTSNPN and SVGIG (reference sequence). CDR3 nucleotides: TGTGCCTGGAGTAGGGGGTTTGTTAACACTGAAGCTTTCTTT. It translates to CAWSRGFVNTEAFF.

In nucleotides, the CDR3 is TGTGCCAGCAGTCTACGGGGTGGCGCGGGGACCCAGTACTTC. This encodes CASSLRGGAGTQYF. This chain links TRBV6-6 with TRBJ2-5; weak D call: TRBD2 (5 bases). CDR3 size: 14 residues. Germline CDR1 and CDR2: MNHNY and SVGAGI (reference sequence). V lost 5 bases, J lost 7 bases, and 17 bases lay in between.

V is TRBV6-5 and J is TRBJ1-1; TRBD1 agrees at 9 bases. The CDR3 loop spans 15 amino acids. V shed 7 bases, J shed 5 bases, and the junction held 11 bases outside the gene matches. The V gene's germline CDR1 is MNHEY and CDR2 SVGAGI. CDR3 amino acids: CASTRKTGGGTEAFF. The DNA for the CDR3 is TGTGCCAGCACCCGAAAGACAGGGGGAGGGACTGAAGCTTTCTTT.

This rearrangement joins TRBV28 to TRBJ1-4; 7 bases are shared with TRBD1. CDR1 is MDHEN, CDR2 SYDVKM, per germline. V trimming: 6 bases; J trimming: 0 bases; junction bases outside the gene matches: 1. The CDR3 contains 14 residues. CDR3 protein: CASSTGATNEKLFF. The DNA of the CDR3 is TGTGCCAGCAGCACAGGGGCAACTAATGAAAAACTGTTTTTT.

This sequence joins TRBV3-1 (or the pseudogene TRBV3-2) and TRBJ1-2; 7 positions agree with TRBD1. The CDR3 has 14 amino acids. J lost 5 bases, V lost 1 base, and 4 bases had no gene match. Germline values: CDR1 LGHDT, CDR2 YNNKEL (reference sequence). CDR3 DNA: TGTGCCAGCAGCCAAGGGACAGGTTTGTATGGCTACACCTTC. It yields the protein CASSQGTGLYGYTF.

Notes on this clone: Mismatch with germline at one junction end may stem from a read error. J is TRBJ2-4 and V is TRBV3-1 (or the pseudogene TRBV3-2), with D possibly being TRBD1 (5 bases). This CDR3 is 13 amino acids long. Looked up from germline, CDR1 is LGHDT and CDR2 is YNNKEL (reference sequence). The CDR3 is CASSQVGRGYVRF. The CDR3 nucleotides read TGTGCCAGCAGCCAAGTTGGTAGGGGCTATGTGAGGTTC.

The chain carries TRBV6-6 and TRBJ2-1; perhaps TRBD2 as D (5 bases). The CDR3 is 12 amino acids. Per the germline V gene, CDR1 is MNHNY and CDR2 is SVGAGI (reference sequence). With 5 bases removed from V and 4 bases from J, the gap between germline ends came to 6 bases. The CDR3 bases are TGTGCCAGCAGTAGGGAGTACAATGAGCAGTTCTTC. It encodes CASSREYNEQFF.

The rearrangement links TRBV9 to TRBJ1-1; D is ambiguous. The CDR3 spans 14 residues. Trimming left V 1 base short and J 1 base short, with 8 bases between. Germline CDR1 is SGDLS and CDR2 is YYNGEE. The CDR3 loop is CASSVRPGNTEAFF. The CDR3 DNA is TGTGCCAGCAGCGTAAGGCCAGGGAACACTGAAGCTTTCTTT.

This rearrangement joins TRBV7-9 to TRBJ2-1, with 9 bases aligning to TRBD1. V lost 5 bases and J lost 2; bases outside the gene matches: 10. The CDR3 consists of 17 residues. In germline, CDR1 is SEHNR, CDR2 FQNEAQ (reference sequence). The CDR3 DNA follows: TGTGCCAGCAGCCATACAGGGGGCTCTCGTACCTACAATGAGCAGTTCTTC. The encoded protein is CASSHTGGSRTYNEQFF. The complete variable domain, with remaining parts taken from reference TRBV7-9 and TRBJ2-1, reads DTGVSQNPRHKITKRGQNVTFRCDPISEHNRLYWYRQTLGQGPEFLTYFQNEAQLEKSRLLSDRFSAERPKGSFSTLEIQRTEQGDSAMYLCASSHTGGSRTYNEQFFGPGTRLTVL.

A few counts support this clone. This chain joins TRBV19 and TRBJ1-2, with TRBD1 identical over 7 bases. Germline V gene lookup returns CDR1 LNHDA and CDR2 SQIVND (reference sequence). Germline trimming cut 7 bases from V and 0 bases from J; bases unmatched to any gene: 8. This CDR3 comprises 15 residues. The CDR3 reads CASTVTGTANYGYTF. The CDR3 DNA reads TGTGCCAGTACTGTGACAGGGACAGCTAACTATGGCTACACCTTC.

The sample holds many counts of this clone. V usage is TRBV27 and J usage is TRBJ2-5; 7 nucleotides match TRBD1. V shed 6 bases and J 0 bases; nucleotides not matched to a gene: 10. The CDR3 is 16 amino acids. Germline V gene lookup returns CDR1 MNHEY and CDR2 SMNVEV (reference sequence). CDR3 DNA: TGTGCCAGCAGAGGGGGCTTATATTCCTACCAAGAGACCCAGTACTTC. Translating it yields CASRGGLYSYQETQYF.

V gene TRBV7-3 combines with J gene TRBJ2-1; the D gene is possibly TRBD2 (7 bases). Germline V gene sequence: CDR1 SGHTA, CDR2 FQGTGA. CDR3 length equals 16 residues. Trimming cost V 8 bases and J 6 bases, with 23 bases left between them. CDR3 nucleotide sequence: TGTGCCAGCGCCCAGGGGCGGACTAGTGCTCTCAATGAGCAGTTCTTC. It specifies CASAQGRTSALNEQFF.

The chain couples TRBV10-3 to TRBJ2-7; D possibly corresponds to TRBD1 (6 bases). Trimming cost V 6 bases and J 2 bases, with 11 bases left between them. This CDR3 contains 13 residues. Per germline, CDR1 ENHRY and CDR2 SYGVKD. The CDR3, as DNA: TGTGCCATCAGGAAACAGGGAGCCTACGAGCAGTACTTC. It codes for CAIRKQGAYEQYF.

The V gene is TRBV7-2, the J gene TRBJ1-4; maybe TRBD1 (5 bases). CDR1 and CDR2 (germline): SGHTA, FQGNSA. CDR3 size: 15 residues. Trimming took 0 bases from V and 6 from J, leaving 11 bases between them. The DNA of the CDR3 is TGTGCCAGCAGCTTAGCGCAGGGTGCCTATGAAAAACTGTTTTTT. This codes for CASSLAQGAYEKLFF.